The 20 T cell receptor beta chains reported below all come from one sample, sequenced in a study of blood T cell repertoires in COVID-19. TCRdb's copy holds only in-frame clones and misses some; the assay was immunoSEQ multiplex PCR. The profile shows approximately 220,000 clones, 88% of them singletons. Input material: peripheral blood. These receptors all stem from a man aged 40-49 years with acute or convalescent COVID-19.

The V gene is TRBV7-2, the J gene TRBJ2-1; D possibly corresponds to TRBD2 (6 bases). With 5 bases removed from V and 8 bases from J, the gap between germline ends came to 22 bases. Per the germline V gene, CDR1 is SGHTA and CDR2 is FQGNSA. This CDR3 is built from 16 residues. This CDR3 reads CASSPPGSGATHEQFF. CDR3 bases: TGTGCCAGCAGCCCCCCCGGGAGCGGAGCGACTCATGAGCAGTTCTTC.

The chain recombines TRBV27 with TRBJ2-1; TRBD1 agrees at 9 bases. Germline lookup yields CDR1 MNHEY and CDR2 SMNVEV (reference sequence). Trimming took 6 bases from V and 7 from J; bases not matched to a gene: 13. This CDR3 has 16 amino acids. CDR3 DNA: TGTGCCAGCAGAACCCCGGCAGGGACAGGGTGGAATGAGCAGTTCTTC. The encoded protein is CASRTPAGTGWNEQFF.

CDR3 loop: CASSQDPPTGGNNSPLHF. CDR3 DNA sequence: TGCGCCAGCAGCCAAGACCCACCGACAGGGGGAAATAATTCACCCCTCCACTTT. The genes are TRBV4-1 and TRBJ1-6; 9 bases are shared with TRBD1. This CDR3 has 18 residues. The V gene end was trimmed by 0 bases and the J gene end by 5 bases; junction bases not matched to a gene: 8. CDR1 and CDR2 from the germline V gene are MGHRA and YSYEKL.

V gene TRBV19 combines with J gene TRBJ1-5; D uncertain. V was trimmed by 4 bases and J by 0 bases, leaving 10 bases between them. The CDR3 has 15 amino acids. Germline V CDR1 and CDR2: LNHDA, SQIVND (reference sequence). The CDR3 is CASSSIPGSNQPQHF. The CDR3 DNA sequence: TGTGCCAGTAGTAGCATCCCGGGTAGCAATCAGCCCCAGCATTTT.

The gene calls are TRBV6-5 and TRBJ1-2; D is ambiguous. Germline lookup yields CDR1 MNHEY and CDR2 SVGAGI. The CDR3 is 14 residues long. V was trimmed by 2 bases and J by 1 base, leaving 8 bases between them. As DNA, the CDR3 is TGTGCCAGCAGTTACGCCCTGAGTAACTATGGCTACACCTTC. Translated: CASSYALSNYGYTF.

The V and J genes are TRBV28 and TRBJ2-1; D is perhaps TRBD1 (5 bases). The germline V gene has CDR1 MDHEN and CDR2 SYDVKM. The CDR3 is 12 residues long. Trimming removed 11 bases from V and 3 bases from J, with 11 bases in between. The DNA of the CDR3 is TGTGCCGTCAGGGCCCTCTACAATGAGCAGTTCTTC. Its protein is CAVRALYNEQFF.

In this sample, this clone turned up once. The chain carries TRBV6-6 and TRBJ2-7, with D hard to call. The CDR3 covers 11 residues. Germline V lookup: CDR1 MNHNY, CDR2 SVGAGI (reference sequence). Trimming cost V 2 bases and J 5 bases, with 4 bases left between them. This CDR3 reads CASSYLDEQYF. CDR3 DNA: TGTGCCAGCAGTTACCTCGACGAGCAGTACTTC.

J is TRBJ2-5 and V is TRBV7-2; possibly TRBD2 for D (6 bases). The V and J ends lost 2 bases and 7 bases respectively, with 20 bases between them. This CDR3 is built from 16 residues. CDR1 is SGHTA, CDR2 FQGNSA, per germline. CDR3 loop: CASSLFSGRQDGTQYF. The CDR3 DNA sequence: TGTGCCAGCAGCTTATTCAGCGGGCGCCAGGACGGGACCCAGTACTTC.

In DNA, the CDR3 is TGTGCCAGCAGTTATGCTAGCGGGAGTGCCAATGAGCAGTTCTTC. This encodes CASSYASGSANEQFF. The genes are TRBV28 and TRBJ2-1, with 10 positions matching TRBD2. With 4 bases clipped from V and 6 bases from J, the junction kept 6 bases outside the gene matches. The CDR3 has 15 amino acids. CDR1 and CDR2 (germline): MDHEN, SYDVKM. Looking up the rest from reference TRBV28 and TRBJ2-1 gives the full variable domain: DVKVTQSSRYLVKRTGEKVFLECVQDMDHENMFWYRQDPGLGLRLIYFSYDVKMKEKGDIPEGYSVSREKKERFSLILESASTNQTSMYLCASSYASGSANEQFFGPGTRLTVL.

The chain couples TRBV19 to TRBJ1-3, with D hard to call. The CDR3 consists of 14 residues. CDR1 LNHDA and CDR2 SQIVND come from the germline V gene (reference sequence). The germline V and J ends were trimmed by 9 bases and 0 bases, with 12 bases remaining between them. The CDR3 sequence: CASFTGSSGNTIYF. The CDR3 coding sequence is TGTGCCAGCTTTACTGGGAGCTCTGGAAACACCATATATTTT.

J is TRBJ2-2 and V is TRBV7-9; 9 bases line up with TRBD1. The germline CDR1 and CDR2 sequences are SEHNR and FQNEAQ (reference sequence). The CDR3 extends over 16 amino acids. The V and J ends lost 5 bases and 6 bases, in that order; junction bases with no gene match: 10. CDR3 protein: CASSPTPGQGPGELFF. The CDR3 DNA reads TGTGCCAGCAGCCCTACCCCGGGACAGGGACCCGGGGAGCTGTTTTTT.

The CDR3 protein is CARSLAGDRAEQYF. CDR3 nucleotide sequence: TGTGCCAGAAGCTTGGCCGGGGACAGGGCCGAGCAGTACTTC. The chain is built from TRBV5-3 and TRBJ2-7; 9 bases are shared with TRBD1. TRBV5-3 is designated an ORF whose function remains uncertain. This CDR3 is 14 amino acids long. V lost 0 bases and J lost 6; bases outside the gene matches: 4.

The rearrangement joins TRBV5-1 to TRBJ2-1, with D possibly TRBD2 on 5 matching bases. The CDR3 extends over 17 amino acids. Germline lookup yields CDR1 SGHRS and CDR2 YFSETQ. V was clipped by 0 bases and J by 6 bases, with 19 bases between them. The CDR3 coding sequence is TGCGCCAGCAGCTTGGGAAGAGGGATATCGAACTTCAATGAGCAGTTCTTC. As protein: CASSLGRGISNFNEQFF. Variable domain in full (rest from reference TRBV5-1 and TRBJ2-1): KAGVTQTPRYLIKTRGQQVTLSCSPISGHRSVSWYQQTPGQGLQFLFEYFSETQRNKGNFPGRFSGRQFSNSRSEMNVSTLELGDSALYLCASSLGRGISNFNEQFFGPGTRLTVL.

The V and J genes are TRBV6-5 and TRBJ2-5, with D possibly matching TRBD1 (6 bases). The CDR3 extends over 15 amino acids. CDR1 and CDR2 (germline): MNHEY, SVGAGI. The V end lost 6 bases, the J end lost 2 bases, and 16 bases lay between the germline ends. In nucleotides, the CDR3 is TGTGCCAGCAGCCGCACAGGGACCTTACAAGAGACCCAGTACTTC. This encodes CASSRTGTLQETQYF.

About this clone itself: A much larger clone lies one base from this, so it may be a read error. The DNA for the CDR3 is TGTGCCAGCAGCCTACAGGGGTACACTGAAGCTTTCTTT. This codes for CASSLQGYTEAFF. This chain uses TRBV28 with TRBJ1-1; 7 nucleotides agree with TRBD1. This CDR3 contains 13 residues. J lost 3 bases, V lost 6 bases, and 4 bases had no gene match. CDR1 and CDR2 from the germline V gene are MDHEN and SYDVKM.

This CDR3 is CASSFLDPYEQYF. CDR3 sequence (DNA): TGTGCCAGCAGTTTCCTAGATCCCTACGAGCAGTACTTC. The V call is TRBV27, the J call TRBJ2-7; D gene unclear. This CDR3 region has 13 residues. The ends were cut back, 3 bases at V and 2 bases at J, with 8 bases in the middle. Germline-derived CDR1 and CDR2 are MNHEY and SMNVEV (reference sequence).

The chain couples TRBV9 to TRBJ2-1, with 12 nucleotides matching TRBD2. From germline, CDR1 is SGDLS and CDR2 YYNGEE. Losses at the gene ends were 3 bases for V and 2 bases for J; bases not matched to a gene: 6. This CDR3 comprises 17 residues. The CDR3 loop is CASSAASGGAPYNEQFF. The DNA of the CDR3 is TGTGCCAGCAGCGCCGCTAGCGGGGGGGCGCCCTACAATGAGCAGTTCTTC. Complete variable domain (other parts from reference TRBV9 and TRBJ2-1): DSGVTQTPKHLITATGQRVTLRCSPRSGDLSVYWYQQSLDQGLQFLIQYYNGEERAKGNILERFSAQQFPDLHSELNLSSLELGDSALYFCASSAASGGAPYNEQFFGPGTRLTVL.

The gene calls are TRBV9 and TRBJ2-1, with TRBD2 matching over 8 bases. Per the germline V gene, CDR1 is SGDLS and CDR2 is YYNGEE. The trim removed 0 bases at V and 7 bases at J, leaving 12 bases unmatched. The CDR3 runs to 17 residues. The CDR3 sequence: CASSVGSSGMPMNEQFF. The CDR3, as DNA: TGTGCCAGCAGCGTAGGTAGTAGCGGGATGCCTATGAATGAGCAGTTCTTC.

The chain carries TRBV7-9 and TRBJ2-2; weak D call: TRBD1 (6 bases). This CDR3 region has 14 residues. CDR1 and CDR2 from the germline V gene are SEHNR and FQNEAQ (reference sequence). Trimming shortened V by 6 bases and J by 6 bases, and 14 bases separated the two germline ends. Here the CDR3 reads CASSTTGPPGELFF. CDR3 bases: TGTGCCAGCAGTACTACAGGGCCCCCCGGGGAGCTGTTTTTT.

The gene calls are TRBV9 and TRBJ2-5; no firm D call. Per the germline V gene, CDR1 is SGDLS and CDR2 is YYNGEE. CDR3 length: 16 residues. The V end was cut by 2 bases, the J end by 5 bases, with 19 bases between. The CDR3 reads CASSVTSNVRRETQYF. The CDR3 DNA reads TGTGCCAGCAGCGTCACATCCAATGTGAGGCGGGAGACCCAGTACTTC.